This is a list of T cell receptor beta chains from one sample in a study of blood T cell dynamics during melanoma immunotherapy. Repertoires were generated with immunoSEQ multiplex PCR, while TCRdb's copy carries only in-frame clones and drops some. There are 10,000 to 13,000 clones in the sample; approximately 87% occur only once, and approximately 6.9% lies in the top ten. The sample here was blood, taken from a patient treated with checkpoint blockade. Source of these receptors: a human donor with melanoma. Each CDR3 is given with its conserved first and last residue. D genes are given only for firm matches. Some rows mark clone size as missing; the rest say once, few, many or name a class of expanded clone.

>.|TRBJ1-1|TRBV29-1|.
TGCAGCGCCCCGAAAAATTCCGAAGCTTTCTTT
CSAPKNSEAFF
>.|TRBJ1-3|TRBV5-6|.
TGTGCCAGCAGCCGGGACCGTTACTCTGGAAACACCATATATTTT
CASSRDRYSGNTIYF
>.|TRBJ2-5|TRBV13|.
TGTGCCAGCAGCCCGCGGGCCCTCCAAGAGACCCAGTACTTC
CASSPRALQETQYF
>.|TRBJ2-3|TRBV7-2|once
TGTGCCAGCAGCTTAGGCCTAGCGAAAGATACGCAGTATTTT
CASSLGLAKDTQYF
>TRBD1|TRBJ1-5|TRBV4-1|.
TGCGCCAGCAGCCAAGAAGTGACAGGGTGGAATCAGCCCCAGCATTTT
CASSQEVTGWNQPQHF
>TRBD1|TRBJ1-5|TRBV5-5|few
TGTGCCAGCAGCCAGACAGGGGATGGGCCCCAGCATTTT
CASSQTGDGPQHF
>.|TRBJ2-1|TRBV19|once
TGTGCCAGTAGTCCCAGGGGGGGGTCCTACAATGAGCAGTTCTTC
CASSPRGGSYNEQFF
>.|TRBJ2-3|TRBV5-8|.
TGTGCCAGCAGCTTGGGCAGGGCCCTCACAGATACGCAGTATTTT
CASSLGRALTDTQYF
>TRBD1|TRBJ1-2|TRBV6-6|.
TGTGCCAGCAGTTACGACAGGGGGCCCCTTAACTATGGCTACACCTTC
CASSYDRGPLNYGYTF
>.|TRBJ1-5|TRBV19|.
TGTGCCAGTACGAGGGGGGATGTGCAGCCCCAGCATTTT
CASTRGDVQPQHF
>TRBD1|TRBJ1-1|TRBV7-8|once
TGTGCCAGCAGCTTAGGACAGGGAATTCGAGCTTTCTTT
CASSLGQGIRAFF
>TRBD2|TRBJ2-3|TRBV9|.
TGTGCCAGCAGCGTGGAAGCGGGGCGAGGAGATACGCAGTATTTT
CASSVEAGRGDTQYF
>TRBD1|TRBJ1-5|TRBV4-1|.
TGCGCCAGCAGCCCCGGTGGCAGGGGGCGGAGAAATCAGCCCCAGCATTTT
CASSPGGRGRRNQPQHF
>.|TRBJ1-2|TRBV7-2|.
TGTGCCAGCAGCTTAGATCGCAGGAGTACTAACTATGGCTACACCTTC
CASSLDRRSTNYGYTF
>.|TRBJ2-5|TRBV18|.
TGTGCCAGCTCACCAGAGGCAGAGACCCAGTACTTC
CASSPEAETQYF
>TRBD2|TRBJ2-1|TRBV7-2|once
TGTGCCAGCAGCGGGGGACTAGCGGGGGTTAGTGAGCAGTTCTTC
CASSGGLAGVSEQFF
>.|TRBJ1-6|TRBV14|.
TGTGCCAGCAGCCAAGGGGTACTGGAATCACCCCTCCACTTT
CASSQGVLESPLHF
>TRBD2|TRBJ2-5|TRBV5-6|few
TGTGCCAGCAGCCGAACGATAGCGGGGGGGTATGAGACCCAGTACTTC
CASSRTIAGGYETQYF
>TRBD2|TRBJ2-5|TRBV25-1|.
TGTGCCAGCAGTGAACCCCGGGGGGTGCAAGAGACCCAGTACTTC
CASSEPRGVQETQYF
>TRBD1|TRBJ2-3|TRBV5-4|.
TGTGCCAGCAGCCCAATCGGACAGGGGGGAACAGATACGCAGTATTTT
CASSPIGQGGTDTQYF
>TRBD2|TRBJ2-5|TRBV29-1|.
TGCAGCGTCCGTAGCGGGCCGGTCCAAGAGACCCAGTACTTC
CSVRSGPVQETQYF
>TRBD2|TRBJ2-3|TRBV2|.
TGTGCCAGCAGTGGTCTAGCGGGTCGCACAGATACGCAGTATTTT
CASSGLAGRTDTQYF
>.|TRBJ2-5|TRBV7-9|.
TGTGCCAGCAGCCTCGGAGGGGGCCCGGAGACCCAGTACTTC
CASSLGGGPETQYF
>.|TRBJ2-1|TRBV4-2|.
TGTGCCAGCAGTCGCTCCGCCGGGGGAGACTACAATGAGCAGTTCTTC
CASSRSAGGDYNEQFF
>.|TRBJ1-4|TRBV7-2|.
TGTGCCAGCAGCTTTGGCAGGGGTACTGAAAAACTGTTTTTT
CASSFGRGTEKLFF
>.|TRBJ2-5|TRBV6-1|.
TGTGCCAGCTTAGAAACCCGGGGGAAAGAGACCCAGTACTTC
CASLETRGKETQYF
>TRBD2|TRBJ2-4|TRBV19|.
TGTGCCAGTTCTAAATTGACTAGCGGGGGACCAGGTGACATTCAGTACTTC
CASSKLTSGGPGDIQYF
>.|TRBJ2-5|TRBV30|.
TGTGCCTGGAGTGGAGATAGTCGGGAGACCCAGTACTTC
CAWSGDSRETQYF
>TRBD1|TRBJ2-5|TRBV10-2|.
TGCGCCAGCAGAGGGGGGGACAGGGGCTATGGAGAGACCCAGTACTTC
CASRGGDRGYGETQYF
>.|TRBJ2-4|TRBV28|.
TGTGCCAGCAGTTTAAGATCAGGGGTGAACATTCAGTACTTC
CASSLRSGVNIQYF
>TRBD1|TRBJ1-5|TRBV6-5|.
TGTGCCAGCAGTCGGACAGGGAATCAGCCCCAGCATTTT
CASSRTGNQPQHF
>TRBD1|TRBJ1-6|TRBV2|.
TGTGCCAGCCGGGAGACAGGGGGCCCCCTCCACTTT
CASRETGGPLHF